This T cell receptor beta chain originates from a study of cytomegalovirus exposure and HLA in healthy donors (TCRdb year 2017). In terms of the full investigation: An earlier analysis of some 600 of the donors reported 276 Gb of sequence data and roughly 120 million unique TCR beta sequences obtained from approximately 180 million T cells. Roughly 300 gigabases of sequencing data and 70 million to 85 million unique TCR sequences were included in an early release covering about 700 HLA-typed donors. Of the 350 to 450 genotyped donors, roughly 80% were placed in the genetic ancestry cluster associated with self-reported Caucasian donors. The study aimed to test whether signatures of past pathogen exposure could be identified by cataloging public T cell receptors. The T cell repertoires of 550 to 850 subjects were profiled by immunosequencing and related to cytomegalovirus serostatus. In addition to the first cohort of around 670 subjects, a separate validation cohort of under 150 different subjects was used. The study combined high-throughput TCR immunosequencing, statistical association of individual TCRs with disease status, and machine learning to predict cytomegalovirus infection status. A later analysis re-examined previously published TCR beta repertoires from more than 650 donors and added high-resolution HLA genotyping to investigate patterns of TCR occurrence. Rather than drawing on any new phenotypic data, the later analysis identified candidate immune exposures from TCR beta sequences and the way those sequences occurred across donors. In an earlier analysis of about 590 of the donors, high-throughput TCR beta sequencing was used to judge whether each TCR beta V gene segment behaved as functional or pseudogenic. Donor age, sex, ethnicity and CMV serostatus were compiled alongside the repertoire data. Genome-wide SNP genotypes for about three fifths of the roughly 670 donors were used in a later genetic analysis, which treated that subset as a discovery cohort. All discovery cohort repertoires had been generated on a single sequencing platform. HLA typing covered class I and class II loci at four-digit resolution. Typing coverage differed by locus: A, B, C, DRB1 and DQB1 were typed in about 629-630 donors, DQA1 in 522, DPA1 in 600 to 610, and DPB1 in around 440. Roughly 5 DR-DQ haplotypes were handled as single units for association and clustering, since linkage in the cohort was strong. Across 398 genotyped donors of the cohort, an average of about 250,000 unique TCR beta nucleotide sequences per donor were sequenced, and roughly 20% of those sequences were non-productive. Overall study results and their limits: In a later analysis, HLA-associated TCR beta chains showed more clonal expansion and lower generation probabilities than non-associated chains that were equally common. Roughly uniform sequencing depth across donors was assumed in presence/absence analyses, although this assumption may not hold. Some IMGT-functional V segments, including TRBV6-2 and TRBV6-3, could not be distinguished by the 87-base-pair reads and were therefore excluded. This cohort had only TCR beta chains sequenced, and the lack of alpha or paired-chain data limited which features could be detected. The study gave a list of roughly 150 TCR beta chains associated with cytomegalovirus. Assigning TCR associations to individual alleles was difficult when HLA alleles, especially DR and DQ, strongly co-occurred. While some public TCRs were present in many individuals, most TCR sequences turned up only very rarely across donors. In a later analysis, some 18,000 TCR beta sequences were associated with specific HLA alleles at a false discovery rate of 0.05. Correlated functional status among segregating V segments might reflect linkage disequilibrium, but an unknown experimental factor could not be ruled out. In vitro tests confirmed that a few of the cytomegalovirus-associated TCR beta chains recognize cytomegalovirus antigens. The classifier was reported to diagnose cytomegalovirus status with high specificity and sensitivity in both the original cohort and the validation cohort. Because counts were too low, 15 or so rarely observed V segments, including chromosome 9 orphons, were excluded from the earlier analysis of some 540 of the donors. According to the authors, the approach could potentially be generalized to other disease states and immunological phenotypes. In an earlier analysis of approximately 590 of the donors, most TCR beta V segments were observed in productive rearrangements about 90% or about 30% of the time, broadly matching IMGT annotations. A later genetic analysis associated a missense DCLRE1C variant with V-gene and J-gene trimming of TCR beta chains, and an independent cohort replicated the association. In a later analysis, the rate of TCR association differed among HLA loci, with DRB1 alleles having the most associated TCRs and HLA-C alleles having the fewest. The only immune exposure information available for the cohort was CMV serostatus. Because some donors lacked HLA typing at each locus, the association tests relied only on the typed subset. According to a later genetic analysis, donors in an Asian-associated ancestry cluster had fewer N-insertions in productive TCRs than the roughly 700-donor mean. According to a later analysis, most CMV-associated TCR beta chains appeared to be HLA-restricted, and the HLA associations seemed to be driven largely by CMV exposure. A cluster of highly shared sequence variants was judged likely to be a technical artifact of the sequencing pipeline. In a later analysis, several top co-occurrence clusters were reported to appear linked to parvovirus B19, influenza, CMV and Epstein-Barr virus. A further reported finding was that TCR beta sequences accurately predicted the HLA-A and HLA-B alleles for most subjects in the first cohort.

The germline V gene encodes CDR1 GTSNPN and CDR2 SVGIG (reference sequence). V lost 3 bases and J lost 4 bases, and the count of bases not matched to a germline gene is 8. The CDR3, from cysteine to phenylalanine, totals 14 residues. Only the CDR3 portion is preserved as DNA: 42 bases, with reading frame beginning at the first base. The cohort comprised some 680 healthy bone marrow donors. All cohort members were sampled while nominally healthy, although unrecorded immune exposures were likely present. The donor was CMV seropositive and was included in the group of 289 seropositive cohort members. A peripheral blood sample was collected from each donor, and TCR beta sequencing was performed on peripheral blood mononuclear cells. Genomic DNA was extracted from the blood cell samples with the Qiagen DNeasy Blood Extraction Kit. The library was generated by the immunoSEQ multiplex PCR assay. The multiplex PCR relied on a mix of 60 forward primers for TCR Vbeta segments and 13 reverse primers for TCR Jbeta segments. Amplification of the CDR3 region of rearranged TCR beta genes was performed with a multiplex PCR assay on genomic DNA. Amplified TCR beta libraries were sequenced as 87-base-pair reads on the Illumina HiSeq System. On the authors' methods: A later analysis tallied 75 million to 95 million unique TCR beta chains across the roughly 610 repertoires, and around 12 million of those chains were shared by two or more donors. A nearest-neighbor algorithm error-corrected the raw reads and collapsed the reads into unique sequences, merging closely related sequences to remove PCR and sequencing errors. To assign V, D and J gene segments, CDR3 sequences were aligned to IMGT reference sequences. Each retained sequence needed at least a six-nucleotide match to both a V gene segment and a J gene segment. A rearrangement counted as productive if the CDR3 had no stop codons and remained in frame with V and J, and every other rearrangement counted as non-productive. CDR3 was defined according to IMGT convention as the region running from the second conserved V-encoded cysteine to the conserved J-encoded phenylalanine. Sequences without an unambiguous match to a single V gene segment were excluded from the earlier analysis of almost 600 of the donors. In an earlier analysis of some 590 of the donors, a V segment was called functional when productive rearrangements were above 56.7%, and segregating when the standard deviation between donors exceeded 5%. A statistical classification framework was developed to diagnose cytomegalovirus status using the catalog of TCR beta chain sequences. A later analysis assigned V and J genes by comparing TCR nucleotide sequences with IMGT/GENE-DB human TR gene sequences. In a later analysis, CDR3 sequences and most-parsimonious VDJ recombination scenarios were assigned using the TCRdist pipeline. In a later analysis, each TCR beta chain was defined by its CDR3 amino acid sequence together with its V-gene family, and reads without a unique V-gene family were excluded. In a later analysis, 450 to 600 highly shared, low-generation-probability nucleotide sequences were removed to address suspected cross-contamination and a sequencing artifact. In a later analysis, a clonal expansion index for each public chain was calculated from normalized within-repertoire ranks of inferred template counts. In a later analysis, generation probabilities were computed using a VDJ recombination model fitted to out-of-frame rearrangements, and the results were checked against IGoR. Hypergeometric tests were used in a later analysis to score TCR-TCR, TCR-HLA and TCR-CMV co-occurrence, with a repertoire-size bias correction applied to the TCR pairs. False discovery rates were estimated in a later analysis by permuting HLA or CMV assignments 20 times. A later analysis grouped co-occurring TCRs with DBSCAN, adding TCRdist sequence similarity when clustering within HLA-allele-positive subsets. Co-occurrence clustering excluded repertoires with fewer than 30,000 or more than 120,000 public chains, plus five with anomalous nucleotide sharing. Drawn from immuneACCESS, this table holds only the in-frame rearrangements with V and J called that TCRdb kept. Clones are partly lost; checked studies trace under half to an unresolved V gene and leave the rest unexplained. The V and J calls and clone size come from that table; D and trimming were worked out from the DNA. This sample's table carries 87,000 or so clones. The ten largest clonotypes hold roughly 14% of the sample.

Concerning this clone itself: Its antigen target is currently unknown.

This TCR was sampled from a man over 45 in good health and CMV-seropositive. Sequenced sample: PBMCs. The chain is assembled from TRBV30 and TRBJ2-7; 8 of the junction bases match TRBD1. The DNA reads TGTGCCTGGAGCCCCGGGACAGGTCGGTACGAGCAGTACTTC. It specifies CAWSPGTGRYEQYF.